These 17 T cell receptor beta chains share one sample of origin, sequenced in a study of shared clonotypes between healthy human individuals. Clones were sequenced by immunoSEQ multiplex PCR, and TCRdb holds only the in-frame ones, with some missing. The sample yields about 2.4 million clones, more than 90% seen once. The sequenced sample consisted of naive CD4+ T cells sorted from blood. As for subset: CD45RA+ positively selected. The receptors originated from a young man in good health.

V and J are TRBV7-9 and TRBJ2-5, with TRBD1 as a possible D gene (6 bases). The CDR3 spans 13 residues. Germline CDR1 is SEHNR and CDR2 is FQNEAQ (reference sequence). V was clipped by 4 bases and J by 5 bases, with 11 bases between them. The CDR3 spells CASSSGQRETQYF. The DNA for the CDR3 is TGTGCCAGCAGCTCGGGACAAAGGGAGACCCAGTACTTC.

This clone was detected once. This chain uses TRBV20-1 with TRBJ2-7; possibly TRBD2 for D (6 bases). In germline, CDR1 is DFQATT, CDR2 SNEGSKA (reference sequence). CDR3 length equals 11 residues. The V end was cut by 6 bases, the J end by 6 bases, with 12 bases between. The chain's CDR3 is CSATRDSEQYF. The DNA of the CDR3 is TGCAGTGCCACCCGGGACTCCGAGCAGTACTTC.

The chain joins TRBV2 to TRBJ1-2; the D is unclear. The germline V and J ends were trimmed by 3 bases and 5 bases, with 16 bases remaining between them. The germline V gene encodes CDR1 SNHLY and CDR2 FYNNEI. There are 15 residues in the CDR3. DNA for the CDR3: TGTGCCAGCAGTGATGGGAACAGTGGATTTTATGGCTACACCTTC. Protein: CASSDGNSGFYGYTF. The full variable domain, in which reference TRBV2 and TRBJ1-2 provide the parts outside the CDR3, is EPEVTQTPSHQVTQMGQEVILRCVPISNHLYFYWYRQILGQKVEFLVSFYNNEISEKSEIFDDQFSVERPDGSNFTLKIRSTKLEDSAMYFCASSDGNSGFYGYTFGSGTRLTVV.

The chain recombines TRBV28 with TRBJ2-4; D is tentatively TRBD1 or TRBD2 (6 bases each). CDR3 length: 16 amino acids. Per the germline V gene, CDR1 is MDHEN and CDR2 is SYDVKM. Trimming stripped 5 bases from V and 0 bases from J, with 14 bases between. The CDR3 DNA is TGTGCCAGCAGTCCCGGGGGCCCTCTAGCCAAAAACATTCAGTACTTC. Protein: CASSPGGPLAKNIQYF.

V gene TRBV6-6 combines with J gene TRBJ2-7; D might be TRBD2 (6 bases). Germline V gene lookup returns CDR1 MNHNY and CDR2 SVGAGI (reference sequence). The CDR3 extends over 14 amino acids. Trimming shortened V by 6 bases and J by 5 bases, and 17 bases separated the two germline ends. As DNA, the CDR3 is TGTGCCAGCAGCCAGGGACTTTCCAGGGACGAGCAGTACTTC. Amino acid sequence: CASSQGLSRDEQYF.

Comment on this clone: Other nucleotide sequences in the sample specify the same CDR3. This chain links TRBV6-1 with TRBJ2-1; D call uncertain. CDR1 and CDR2 from the germline V gene are MNHNS and SASEGT. V was shortened by 0 bases and J by 7 bases, with 4 bases between the two germline ends. This CDR3 has 12 amino acids. This CDR3 is CASSEARNEQFF. CDR3 coding DNA: TGTGCCAGCAGTGAAGCTAGGAATGAGCAGTTCTTC.

Turning to this clone: A read error may produce the germline difference seen at one junction end. The V gene is TRBV10-3, the J gene TRBJ2-5; 7 bases agree with TRBD2. Germline V lookup: CDR1 ENHRY, CDR2 SYGVKD. The CDR3 runs to 15 residues. The CDR3 sequence is CAISESRGLGEAQYF. CDR3 nucleotides: TGTGCCATCAGTGAGTCCCGTGGACTAGGAGAGGCCCAGTACTTC.

The chain carries TRBV6-5 and TRBJ1-6, with 7 bases fitting TRBD1. Germline V gene data show CDR1 as MNHEY and CDR2 as SVGAGI. CDR3 length equals 15 residues. J gave up 5 bases and V 3 bases, and 4 bases lay outside the gene matches. CDR3: CASSYDRVNNSPLHF. CDR3 in DNA: TGTGCCAGCAGTTATGACAGGGTGAATAATTCACCCCTCCACTTT.

The chain links TRBV28 to TRBJ1-2, with 8 bases that match TRBD1. The germline V gene has CDR1 MDHEN and CDR2 SYDVKM. The CDR3 spans 14 residues. V lost 10 bases and J lost 5; bases outside the gene matches: 12. The CDR3 loop reads CATRQGPLVYGYTF. The CDR3 nucleotides read TGTGCCACCCGACAGGGGCCGCTTGTTTATGGCTACACCTTC.

Details on this clone: Other DNA sequences in this specimen translate into the identical CDR3. This chain joins TRBV5-1 and TRBJ2-3, with TRBD2 matching over 8 bases. Germline CDR1 SGHRS, CDR2 YFSETQ. The CDR3 is 14 residues long. J gave up 5 bases and V 4 bases, and 6 bases lay outside the gene matches. This CDR3 reads CASSPLAGGDTQYF. Written as DNA, the CDR3 is TGCGCCAGCAGCCCCCTGGCGGGAGGAGATACGCAGTATTTT.

The chain links TRBV7-9 to TRBJ2-5; the D gene is possibly TRBD2 (6 bases). The germline V gene encodes CDR1 SEHNR and CDR2 FQNEAQ (reference sequence). The V end was cut by 5 bases, the J end by 5 bases, with 18 bases between. CDR3 length equals 15 residues. CDR3 bases: TGTGCCAGCAGCGTCGAACTACTAGCAATGGAGACCCAGTACTTC. Translation: CASSVELLAMETQYF.

The J gene is TRBJ1-1, the V gene TRBV15; D remains unclear. Germline V CDR1 and CDR2: LNHNV, YYDKDF (reference sequence). The V end lost 0 bases, the J end lost 1 base, and 18 bases lay between the germline ends. CDR3 size: 18 residues. The CDR3 DNA follows: TGTGCCACCAGCAGAGATCTCTTGAGGGTGGACGGGAACACTGAAGCTTTCTTT. Translation: CATSRDLLRVDGNTEAFF.

The CDR3 protein is CAWRPAKSSGNTIYF. The CDR3 DNA reads as TGTGCCTGGAGGCCGGCGAAAAGCTCTGGAAACACCATATATTTT. This chain uses TRBV30 with TRBJ1-3, with D hard to call. Germline V gene sequence: CDR1 GTSNPN, CDR2 SVGIG (reference sequence). Trimming left V 3 bases short and J 0 bases short, with 12 bases between. The CDR3 extends over 15 amino acids.

CDR3 residues: CARGGQRTDLVEQYF. As DNA, the CDR3 is TGTGCCAGGGGGGGCCAAAGGACAGACCTCGTCGAGCAGTACTTC. This chain uses TRBV6-4 with TRBJ2-7; D assignment may be TRBD1 or TRBD2 (6 bases each). V was clipped by 9 bases and J by 6 bases, with 24 bases between them. Germline values: CDR1 MRHNA, CDR2 SNTAGT. This CDR3 contains 15 residues.

The chain uses TRBV10-3 and TRBJ1-5; no definite D call. This CDR3 contains 13 residues. The germline gives CDR1 ENHRY, CDR2 SYGVKD. Between the trimmed V and J ends, which lost 6 bases and 4 bases, there was a span of 10 bases. CDR3 sequence reads: CAISPDGNQPQHF. The CDR3 DNA sequence: TGTGCCATCAGCCCGGACGGGAATCAGCCCCAGCATTTT.

DNA for the CDR3: TGTGCCAGCTCACGCGGACAGGGGGCGGATGAAAAACTGTTTTTT. Amino acid sequence: CASSRGQGADEKLFF. This chain joins TRBV18 and TRBJ1-4; 11 nucleotides agree with TRBD1. Germline assignment: CDR1 KGHSH and CDR2 LQKENI. The CDR3 spans 15 residues. After removal of 4 bases from V and 6 bases from J, the junction contained 4 bases not matched to a gene.

V gene TRBV6-5 combines with J gene TRBJ2-1; D not resolved. There are 15 residues in the CDR3. Trimming pared 6 bases from V and 8 bases from J, leaving 20 bases between. The germline CDR1 and CDR2 sequences are MNHEY and SVGAGI. CDR3 bases: TGTGCCAGCAGACAGACCGGAGTGGGTTCTTATGAGCAGTTCTTC. Translated: CASRQTGVGSYEQFF.